Each of the 27 T cell receptor beta chains below was sequenced from the same sample in a study of blood T cell repertoires in COVID-19. The data were produced by immunoSEQ multiplex PCR, yet TCRdb's version contains in-frame clones alone and is incomplete. The sample consists of about 84,000 clones, 70% to 75% of them appearing once. The source material was peripheral blood. The receptors stem from a man aged 45-60 years with active or convalescent COVID-19.

The chain links TRBV30 to TRBJ1-2, with a weak D call TRBD1 (5 bases). Trimming stripped 0 bases from V and 4 bases from J, with 9 bases between. Per the germline V gene, CDR1 is GTSNPN and CDR2 is SVGIG (reference sequence). The CDR3 extends over 13 amino acids. CDR3 in DNA: TGTGCCTGGAGTGTCGGGGGGGGCTATGGCTACACCTTC. This encodes CAWSVGGGYGYTF.

The J gene is TRBJ1-3, the V gene TRBV4-3; no reliable D call. The CDR3 has 15 residues. Trimming removed 0 bases from V and 0 bases from J, with 6 bases in between. CDR1 and CDR2 from the germline V gene are LGHNA and YSLEER. The CDR3 sequence is CASSQDRSSGNTIYF. CDR3 in DNA: TGCGCCAGCAGCCAAGATCGGAGCTCTGGAAACACCATATATTTT.

With respect to this clone: Germline and junction disagree at one end, which may indicate a read error. The DNA for the CDR3 is TGTGCCAGCAGCTTGGCAGGGGTCTTCCCCCATTTT. This gives the protein CASSLAGVFPHF. This chain uses TRBV5-4 with TRBJ2-3; perhaps TRBD1 as D (6 bases). The CDR3 is 12 amino acids. CDR1 and CDR2 (germline): SGHNT, YYREEE (reference sequence).

The chain has TRBV9 and TRBJ2-2, with 8 bases aligning to TRBD1. The CDR3 has 16 residues. In germline, CDR1 is SGDLS, CDR2 YYNGEE. The trim removed 4 bases at V and 7 bases at J, leaving 12 bases unmatched. CDR3 region: CASSNLDREVRGELFF. In DNA form, the CDR3 reads TGTGCCAGCAGCAACTTGGACAGGGAGGTTCGCGGGGAGCTGTTTTTT.

The chain is built from TRBV5-1 and TRBJ2-1, with a weak D call TRBD2 (5 bases). The V and J ends lost 0 bases and 2 bases respectively, with 12 bases between them. The germline CDR1 and CDR2 sequences are SGHRS and YFSETQ. There are 16 residues in the CDR3. For the CDR3, the DNA is TGCGCCAGCAGCTTGGCCGTCGGGATCACCTACAATGAGCAGTTCTTC. It yields the protein CASSLAVGITYNEQFF. Drawing the rest from reference TRBV5-1 and TRBJ2-1, the complete variable domain is KAGVTQTPRYLIKTRGQQVTLSCSPISGHRSVSWYQQTPGQGLQFLFEYFSETQRNKGNFPGRFSGRQFSNSRSEMNVSTLELGDSALYLCASSLAVGITYNEQFFGPGTRLTVL.

The table lists this clone with a few counts. J is TRBJ1-3 and V is TRBV6-4, with TRBD1 identical over 9 bases. There are 14 residues in the CDR3. J was trimmed by 4 bases and V by 5 bases; bases with no gene match: 3. Per the germline V gene, CDR1 is MRHNA and CDR2 is SNTAGT. In DNA, the CDR3 is TGTGCCAGCAGTCCACAGGGGGCCGGAAACACCATATATTTT. This gives the protein CASSPQGAGNTIYF.

The chain joins TRBV6-6 to TRBJ1-2, with a weak D call TRBD1 (5 bases). Germline loops: CDR1 MNHNY, CDR2 SVGAGI (reference sequence). The CDR3 sequence is 15 residues long. The V gene lost 5 bases and the J gene lost 4 bases, with 17 bases spanning the gap. CDR3 nucleotides: TGTGCCAGCAGTAGCCCCTCACAGGTCACCTATGGCTACACCTTC. This sequence encodes CASSSPSQVTYGYTF.

In DNA form, the CDR3 reads TGTGCCAGCAGCCGAGACCGGGGGGCCTACAATGAGCAGTTCTTC. This translates into CASSRDRGAYNEQFF. The chain has TRBV11-2 and TRBJ2-1; TRBD2 matches at 7 bases. Germline CDR1 is SGHAT and CDR2 is FQNNGV. V gave up 5 bases and J gave up 2 bases; unmatched junction bases: 6. This CDR3 has 15 amino acids.

The rearrangement links TRBV10-3 to TRBJ1-3; no reliable D call. The CDR3 has 13 residues. The V end was cut by 7 bases, the J end by 2 bases, with 9 bases between. Germline V gives CDR1 ENHRY, CDR2 SYGVKD. CDR3 sequence reads: CAITGLTGNTIYF. The CDR3 nucleotides read TGTGCCATCACCGGGTTAACTGGAAACACCATATATTTT.

This clone was detected once. The chain is built from TRBV6-6 and TRBJ2-5, with D tentatively TRBD2 (6 bases). The length of the CDR3 is 13 residues. Trimming shortened V by 7 bases and J by 5 bases, and 14 bases separated the two germline ends. The germline CDR1 and CDR2 sequences are MNHNY and SVGAGI (reference sequence). The CDR3 sequence: CASTPRGRETQYF. DNA of the CDR3: TGTGCCAGCACCCCCCGAGGGAGGGAGACCCAGTACTTC.

The rearrangement uses TRBV5-1 and TRBJ1-6; TRBD1 is a possible D gene (6 bases). The CDR3 contains 15 residues. The ends were cut back, 0 bases at V and 9 bases at J, with 13 bases in the middle. Per the germline V gene, CDR1 is SGHRS and CDR2 is YFSETQ. CDR3 protein: CASSLVTGIGSPLHF. As DNA, the CDR3 is TGCGCCAGCAGCTTGGTTACAGGGATAGGTTCACCCCTCCACTTT. The complete variable domain, with remaining parts taken from reference TRBV5-1 and TRBJ1-6, reads KAGVTQTPRYLIKTRGQQVTLSCSPISGHRSVSWYQQTPGQGLQFLFEYFSETQRNKGNFPGRFSGRQFSNSRSEMNVSTLELGDSALYLCASSLVTGIGSPLHFGNGTRLTVT.

The genes are TRBV5-1 and TRBJ2-3; 7 nucleotides match TRBD1. The CDR3 loop spans 15 amino acids. Germline CDR1 and CDR2: SGHRS and YFSETQ. The V segment lost 4 bases and the J segment 6 bases; nucleotides outside the gene matches: 11. CDR3 sequence: CASSGTGAEVDTQYF. The CDR3 nucleotides read TGCGCCAGCAGCGGTACAGGGGCAGAGGTTGATACGCAGTATTTT.

This clone has just a few counts. The chain has TRBV7-2 and TRBJ1-2; 10 bases map to TRBD1. Germline CDR1 is SGHTA and CDR2 is FQGNSA. Trimming took 6 bases from V and 7 from J; bases not matched to a gene: 11. This CDR3 is built from 15 residues. The CDR3 region is CASSRTGGQGSGYTF. The CDR3, as DNA: TGTGCCAGCAGTCGCACCGGGGGACAGGGGTCTGGCTACACCTTC. The full variable domain, completed using reference TRBV7-2 and TRBJ1-2, is GAGVSQSPSNKVTEKGKDVELRCDPISGHTALYWYRQSLGQGLEFLIYFQGNSAPDKSGLPSDRFSAERTGGSVSTLTIQRTQQEDSAVYLCASSRTGGQGSGYTFGSGTRLTVV.

The chain has TRBV21-1 and TRBJ1-3; the table names TRBD1, a call not compared with the DNA. TRBV21-1 is a pseudogene locus. This CDR3 comprises 14 residues. CDR3 coding DNA: TGTGCCTGCGAGCGGACAGGGGATGGGGACACCATATATTTT. Translation: CACERTGDGDTIYF.

This sequence joins TRBV12-3 or TRBV12-4 and TRBJ2-7, with D maybe TRBD2 (6 bases). This CDR3 is 13 amino acids long. Trimming took 7 bases from V and 2 from J, leaving 12 bases between them. CDR3: CASTGERTYEQYF. CDR3 nucleotides: TGTGCCAGCACGGGGGAGAGGACCTACGAGCAGTACTTC.

V gene TRBV19 combines with J gene TRBJ1-4; 7 bases line up with TRBD1. The V gene end was trimmed by 5 bases and the J gene end by 7 bases; junction bases not matched to a gene: 7. Germline-derived CDR1 and CDR2 are LNHDA and SQIVND (reference sequence). The CDR3 consists of 14 residues. The CDR3 is CASSHRGLGEKLFF. CDR3 nucleotides: TGTGCCAGTAGTCACAGGGGCTTAGGTGAAAAACTGTTTTTT. The full variable domain, with the rest looked up from reference TRBV19 and TRBJ1-4, is DGGITQSPKYLFRKEGQNVTLSCEQNLNHDAMYWYRQDPGQGLRLIYYSQIVNDFQKGDIAEGYSVSREKKESFPLTVTSAQKNPTAFYLCASSHRGLGEKLFFGSGTQLSVL.

This chain links TRBV3-1 (or the pseudogene TRBV3-2) with TRBJ1-4, with 8 nucleotides matching TRBD1. This CDR3 contains 12 residues. The V segment lost 3 bases and the J segment 10 bases; nucleotides outside the gene matches: 1. In germline, CDR1 is LGHDT, CDR2 YNNKEL (reference sequence). DNA for the CDR3: TGTGCCAGCAGCCAGGACAGGGCAAAACTGTTTTTT. This translates into CASSQDRAKLFF.

The rearrangement joins TRBV3-1 (or the pseudogene TRBV3-2) to TRBJ1-2; 10 positions agree with TRBD1. Trimming took 3 bases from V and 4 from J; bases not matched to a gene: 8. From germline, CDR1 is LGHDT and CDR2 YNNKEL (reference sequence). The CDR3 sequence is 16 residues long. The CDR3 spells CASSQNSGQGLYGYTF. As DNA, the CDR3 is TGTGCCAGCAGCCAGAACTCGGGACAGGGGCTCTATGGCTACACCTTC.

Only one count was recorded for this clone. The V gene is TRBV7-6, the J gene TRBJ1-1; D gene uncertain. Trimming took 1 base from V and 10 from J, leaving 7 bases between them. The CDR3 length is 11 residues. Germline assignment: CDR1 SGHVS and CDR2 FNYEAQ. The CDR3 sequence is CASSLGEGAFF. CDR3 nucleotides: TGTGCCAGCAGCTTAGGGGAGGGAGCTTTCTTT. The variable domain in full, with the rest retrieved from reference TRBV7-6 and TRBJ1-1, is GAGVSQSPRYKVTKRGQDVALRCDPISGHVSLYWYRQALGQGPEFLTYFNYEAQQDKSGLPNDRFSAERPEGSISTLTIQRTEQRDSAMYRCASSLGEGAFFGQGTRLTVV.

The V call is TRBV11-3, the J call TRBJ1-5, with a weak D call TRBD1 (6 bases). The CDR3 runs 17 residues. V lost 5 bases and J lost 0, with 17 bases in between. The V gene's germline CDR1 is SGHNT and CDR2 YENEEA. CDR3 in DNA: TGTGCCAGCAGCGGCGGGAGGGGGGCCATTAGCAATCAGCCCCAGCATTTT. Protein product: CASSGGRGAISNQPQHF.

In nucleotides, the CDR3 is TGTGCCTGGCAAAAAGACAGGATGGGGACTGAAGCTTTCTTT. Translation gives CAWQKDRMGTEAFF. This chain connects TRBV30 to TRBJ1-1; a possible D gene is TRBD1 (6 bases). The CDR3 consists of 14 residues. V was trimmed by 5 bases and J by 5 bases, leaving 18 bases between them. CDR1 and CDR2 (germline): GTSNPN, SVGIG (reference sequence). Variable domain in full (rest from reference TRBV30 and TRBJ1-1): SQTIHQWPATLVQPVGSPLSLECTVEGTSNPNLYWYRQAAGRGLQLLFYSVGIGQISSEVPQNLSASRPQDRQFILSSKKLLLSDSGFYLCAWQKDRMGTEAFFGQGTRLTVV.

This clone was seen a handful of times. The chain combines TRBV27 with TRBJ1-6; 8 bases line up with TRBD1. Germline V gene lookup returns CDR1 MNHEY and CDR2 SMNVEV (reference sequence). The CDR3 length is 17 residues. The trim removed 5 bases at V and 10 bases at J, leaving 16 bases unmatched. CDR3 protein: CASSTLLDRGWDSPLHF. The CDR3 coding sequence is TGTGCCAGCAGTACTCTCCTCGACAGGGGCTGGGACTCACCCCTCCACTTT.

Concerning this clone itself: Other nucleotide sequences from this sample produce the same CDR3. The V call is TRBV12-3 or TRBV12-4, the J call TRBJ1-2; tentatively, D is TRBD1 (6 bases). The CDR3 sequence is 13 residues long. V gave up 3 bases and J gave up 2 bases, with 7 bases separating them. The DNA for the CDR3 is TGTGCCAGCAGTTTCGGACAGAACTATGGCTACACCTTC. This codes for CASSFGQNYGYTF.

The V call is TRBV4-1, the J call TRBJ1-1, with a possible D match to TRBD1 (5 bases). The CDR3 is 17 residues long. Germline CDR1 is MGHRA and CDR2 is YSYEKL. V was cut by 6 bases and J by 0 bases, with 20 bases left in between. The CDR3 nucleotides read TGCGCCAGCAGGGCGGAGGGGACCGGGGTTATGAACACTGAAGCTTTCTTT. This translates into CASRAEGTGVMNTEAFF.

The chain has TRBV6-5 and TRBJ2-5; 9 positions agree with TRBD1. This CDR3 region has 15 residues. CDR1 is MNHEY, CDR2 SVGAGI, per germline. Unmatched junction bases numbered 11, after V lost 6 bases and J lost 6 bases. CDR3 region: CASRGTGGVGKTQYF. The CDR3 DNA reads as TGTGCCAGCAGAGGTACAGGGGGCGTCGGGAAGACCCAGTACTTC.

This clone was picked up one time. This chain uses TRBV13 with TRBJ2-1; D may be TRBD2 (5 bases). The V end lost 2 bases, the J end lost 4 bases, and 15 bases lay between the germline ends. Germline lookup yields CDR1 PRHDT and CDR2 FYEKMQ (reference sequence). CDR3 length: 16 residues. The CDR3 is CASSLLSSRGYNEQFF. DNA for the CDR3: TGTGCCAGCAGCTTACTATCTAGCAGAGGTTACAATGAGCAGTTCTTC. Supplemented by reference TRBV13 and TRBJ2-1, the full variable domain reads AAGVIQSPRHLIKEKRETATLKCYPIPRHDTVYWYQQGPGQDPQFLISFYEKMQSDKGSIPDRFSAQQFSDYHSELNMSSLELGDSALYFCASSLLSSRGYNEQFFGPGTRLTVL.

The chain joins TRBV7-8 to TRBJ2-2; TRBD2 is a possible D gene (5 bases). The CDR3 covers 15 residues. Germline V lookup: CDR1 SGHVS, CDR2 FQNEAQ. Between the trimmed V and J ends, which lost 0 bases and 5 bases, there was a span of 10 bases. This CDR3 is CASSLASEGTGELFF. For the CDR3, the DNA is TGTGCCAGCAGCTTAGCTAGTGAGGGAACCGGGGAGCTGTTTTTT.